The 14 T cell receptor beta chains below come from one sample, sequenced in a study of T cell responses to AZD1222 COVID-19 vaccine. Assay used: immunoSEQ multiplex PCR; TCRdb lists only in-frame clones, some missing. This sample has roughly 92,000 clones, with about 89% found just once. The sequences come from peripheral blood, collected 28 days after the second AZD1222 dose. These receptors came from an adult who received the AZD1222 COVID-19 vaccine.

The rearrangement uses TRBV5-1 and TRBJ1-2; 9 bases align to TRBD1. The CDR3 totals 14 residues. Trimming at V came to 4 bases and at J to 1 base, leaving 2 bases not matched to a gene. Germline V gene lookup returns CDR1 SGHRS and CDR2 YFSETQ. As DNA, the CDR3 is TGCGCCAGCAGCGAGACAGGGGGTAACTATGGCTACACCTTC. Amino acid sequence: CASSETGGNYGYTF.

The V call is TRBV19, the J call TRBJ1-1; TRBD1 matches at 7 bases. With V trimmed by 6 bases and J by 5 bases, 3 bases remained unmatched. The CDR3 has 12 residues. Per the germline V gene, CDR1 is LNHDA and CDR2 is SQIVND (reference sequence). The CDR3 protein is CASSDRDTEAFF. The CDR3 DNA follows: TGTGCCAGTAGCGACAGGGATACTGAAGCTTTCTTT. The complete variable domain, with remaining parts taken from reference TRBV19 and TRBJ1-1, reads DGGITQSPKYLFRKEGQNVTLSCEQNLNHDAMYWYRQDPGQGLRLIYYSQIVNDFQKGDIAEGYSVSREKKESFPLTVTSAQKNPTAFYLCASSDRDTEAFFGQGTRLTVV.

This chain connects TRBV10-3 to TRBJ1-4; D gene uncertain. Germline lookup yields CDR1 ENHRY and CDR2 SYGVKD. The CDR3 is 12 residues long. V was pared by 0 bases and J by 6 bases, with 2 bases between. The CDR3 DNA reads as TGTGCCATCAGTGAGTCGCATGAAAAACTGTTTTTT. Translating gives CAISESHEKLFF.

This clone was counted a single time. V is TRBV12-3 or TRBV12-4 and J is TRBJ2-7, with 9 bases aligning to TRBD2. The CDR3 consists of 13 residues. After removal of 3 bases from V and 4 bases from J, the junction contained 1 base not matched to a gene. CDR3 DNA sequence: TGTGCCAGCAGTTTGGCGGGGGGGTACGAGCAGTACTTC. Protein sequence: CASSLAGGYEQYF.

This chain connects TRBV5-6 to TRBJ1-1, with D possibly being TRBD1 (6 bases). V lost 3 bases, J lost 1 base, and 13 bases lay in between. Germline-derived CDR1 and CDR2 are SGHDT and YYEEEE. The CDR3 extends over 15 amino acids. The CDR3 sequence is CASSSLGGANTEAFF. The CDR3 DNA is TGTGCCAGCAGCTCCTTGGGGGGCGCGAACACTGAAGCTTTCTTT.

The CDR3 nucleotides are TGTGCCTGCCGAGGGGACAGGGGGCCCAGCTCCTATAATTCACCCCTCCACTTT. Encoded protein: CACRGDRGPSSYNSPLHF. The chain joins TRBV30 to TRBJ1-6, with 12 bases identical to TRBD1. The ends lost 6 bases at V and 0 bases at J; junction bases unmatched: 9. Germline V gene lookup returns CDR1 GTSNPN and CDR2 SVGIG (reference sequence). The CDR3 runs 18 residues.

This chain connects TRBV19 to TRBJ1-2; tentative D call: TRBD1 (6 bases). The CDR3 is 13 residues long. Trimming pared 4 bases from V and 4 bases from J, leaving 10 bases between. Germline V lookup: CDR1 LNHDA, CDR2 SQIVND (reference sequence). The CDR3 nucleotides are TGTGCCAGTAGTAAACAGGGTTCCTATGGCTACACCTTC. Protein: CASSKQGSYGYTF. The full variable domain, in which reference TRBV19 and TRBJ1-2 provide the parts outside the CDR3, is DGGITQSPKYLFRKEGQNVTLSCEQNLNHDAMYWYRQDPGQGLRLIYYSQIVNDFQKGDIAEGYSVSREKKESFPLTVTSAQKNPTAFYLCASSKQGSYGYTFGSGTRLTVV.

The V gene is TRBV6-5, the J gene TRBJ1-1; possibly TRBD1 for D (5 bases). The germline V and J ends were trimmed by 3 bases and 1 base, with 12 bases remaining between them. The germline gives CDR1 MNHEY, CDR2 SVGAGI. The CDR3 has 15 amino acids. This CDR3 reads CASSYWTGGNTEAFF. The CDR3 DNA follows: TGTGCCAGCAGTTATTGGACCGGGGGGAACACTGAAGCTTTCTTT.

This sequence joins TRBV5-1 and TRBJ2-3; a possible D gene is TRBD2 (6 bases). This CDR3 has 14 residues. Trimming took 4 bases from V and 3 from J, leaving 12 bases between them. Germline CDR1 SGHRS, CDR2 YFSETQ. Written as DNA, the CDR3 is TGCGCCAGCAGCAGTGCGGGGCCTACAGATACGCAGTATTTT. This codes for CASSSAGPTDTQYF.

This chain joins TRBV5-6 and TRBJ2-2; D remains ambiguous. With 1 base removed from V and 7 bases from J, the gap between germline ends came to 14 bases. The germline CDR1 and CDR2 sequences are SGHDT and YYEEEE. This CDR3 has 15 amino acids. The CDR3 DNA follows: TGTGCCAGCAGCTTGCTCGACTTTCCTAGCGGGGAGCTGTTTTTT. The encoded protein is CASSLLDFPSGELFF.

The chain employs TRBV7-9 and TRBJ1-1, with 10 bases that match TRBD1. The CDR3 extends over 16 amino acids. The trim removed 4 bases at V and 4 bases at J, leaving 9 bases unmatched. Germline-derived CDR1 and CDR2 are SEHNR and FQNEAQ (reference sequence). The CDR3 sequence is CASSSHSGQGGTEAFF. In DNA form, the CDR3 reads TGTGCCAGCAGCTCCCACTCCGGACAGGGGGGCACTGAAGCTTTCTTT.

The chain uses TRBV6-5 and TRBJ2-3; D ambiguous. V gave up 5 bases and J gave up 5 bases, with 14 bases separating them. This CDR3 is 14 amino acids long. CDR1 and CDR2 (germline): MNHEY, SVGAGI. CDR3 coding DNA: TGTGCCAGCAGTACCTCTGATGTCGGAGATACGCAGTATTTT. Protein sequence: CASSTSDVGDTQYF.

The rearrangement joins TRBV7-2 to TRBJ1-1; 7 nucleotides match TRBD1. The CDR3 is made up of 15 amino acids. Germline trimming cut 0 bases from V and 3 bases from J; bases unmatched to any gene: 4. The germline V gene encodes CDR1 SGHTA and CDR2 FQGNSA. CDR3: CASSLAGGVDTEAFF. In DNA form, the CDR3 reads TGTGCCAGCAGCTTAGCAGGGGGCGTTGACACTGAAGCTTTCTTT.

The J gene is TRBJ2-7, the V gene TRBV5-6; D unclear. Trimming removed 1 base at V and 5 bases at J, with 4 bases between. CDR3 length: 11 amino acids. Germline CDR1 SGHDT, CDR2 YYEEEE. The CDR3 protein is CASSLFHEQYF. The CDR3 DNA is TGTGCCAGCAGCTTGTTTCACGAGCAGTACTTC. Full variable domain (missing parts from reference TRBV5-6 and TRBJ2-7): DAGVTQSPTHLIKTRGQQVTLRCSPKSGHDTVSWYQQALGQGPQFIFQYYEEEERQRGNFPDRFSGHQFPNYSSELNVNALLLGDSALYLCASSLFHEQYFGPGTRLTVT.